This TCR beta chain is from a study of cytomegalovirus exposure and HLA in healthy donors. Study overall: As an earlier analysis found, around 190 million T cells yielded about 120 million unique TCR beta sequences. Study findings and constraints: Presence/absence analyses rested on an assumption that sequencing depth was roughly uniform across donors. The study labeled roughly 160 TCR beta chains cytomegalovirus-associated.

A remark on this clone: Its antigen remains unknown.

The CDR3 totals 15 residues. After removal of 3 bases from V and 1 base from J, the junction contained 6 bases not matched to a gene. Germline V lookup: CDR1 KGHSH, CDR2 LQKENI. Primers: 60 Vbeta forward and 13 Jbeta reverse. Here immunoSEQ multiplex PCR was the method, and the copy in TCRdb shows in-frame clones only, minus some. The sample records roughly 100,000 clones, 70% to 85% being singletons. At collection, donors were nominally healthy, but unrecorded immune exposures were probable. Sequencing used PBMCs. The genes are TRBV18 and TRBJ2-7; 7 nucleotides agree with TRBD2. The sequence was collected from a woman in her thirties or forties in good health and CMV-seronegative. CDR3 region: CASSPRGEGSYEQYF. CDR3 nucleotide sequence: TGTGCCAGCTCACCCCGGGGGGAGGGTTCCTACGAGCAGTACTTC.